These T cell receptor beta chains were read from a single sample in a study of identical twins. MiXCR was run by TCRdb on the 5' RACE reads, yielding one entry per CDR3 protein. The sample contains 600,000 to 700,000 distinct CDR3 sequences, about 20% of which appear only once. The same data also went into a second study, on T cells expressing NK-cell markers.

The material sequenced was PBMCs. The source of these receptors is a woman aged 18-29 years in good health. Each CDR3 is given with its conserved first and last residue. Each record gives: D gene, J gene, clone size, V gene, CDR3 length, CDR3 protein, CDR3 DNA. The D gene is left open where the match is weak. Only some rows state a clone size, as once, few, many or a class for expanded clones.

d_gene: .
j_gene: TRBJ2-7
abundance: few
v_gene: TRBV20-1
len: 11
CDR3aa: CTGQSSGEQYF
CDR3nt: TGCACTGGACAGTCAAGCGGGGAGCAGTACTTC

d_gene: .
j_gene: TRBJ1-5
abundance: many
v_gene: TRBV4-3
len: 13
CDR3aa: CASSQGYGQPQHF
CDR3nt: TGCGCCAGCAGCCAGGGGTACGGTCAGCCCCAGCATTTT

d_gene: .
j_gene: TRBJ1-3
abundance: few
v_gene: TRBV6-5
len: 17
CDR3aa: CASSYSTGSFKRNTIYF
CDR3nt: TGTGCCAGCAGTTACTCAACAGGGTCATTTAAGCGAAACACCATATATTTT

d_gene: .
j_gene: TRBJ2-1
abundance: .
v_gene: TRBV3-1
len: 12
CDR3aa: CASSHGRYEQFF
CDR3nt: TGTGCCAGCAGCCATGGCCGGTATGAGCAGTTCTTC

d_gene: .
j_gene: TRBJ2-5
abundance: .
v_gene: TRBV5-1
len: 15
CDR3aa: CASSLGGTYQETQYF
CDR3nt: TGCGCCAGCAGCTTGGGGGGCACTTACCAAGAGACCCAGTACTTC

d_gene: TRBD2
j_gene: TRBJ2-3
abundance: .
v_gene: TRBV20-1
len: 15
CDR3aa: CSARDPAGAPDTQYF
CDR3nt: TGCAGTGCTAGAGATCCAGCGGGAGCACCAGATACGCAGTATTTT

d_gene: TRBD2
j_gene: TRBJ2-1
abundance: many
v_gene: TRBV29-1
len: 14
CDR3aa: CSVLREGSYNEQFF
CDR3nt: TGCAGCGTTCTGCGGGAGGGCTCCTACAATGAGCAGTTCTTC

d_gene: TRBD2
j_gene: TRBJ2-5
abundance: few
v_gene: TRBV9
len: 18
CDR3aa: CASSVVGLTSGTQETQYF
CDR3nt: TGTGCCAGCAGCGTAGTTGGTCTGACTAGCGGAACGCAAGAGACCCAGTACTTC

d_gene: TRBD1
j_gene: TRBJ2-3
abundance: .
v_gene: TRBV20-1
len: 10
CDR3aa: CSAGGQTQYF
CDR3nt: TGCAGTGCAGGGGGACAGACGCAGTATTTT

d_gene: TRBD2
j_gene: TRBJ2-7
abundance: .
v_gene: TRBV10-3
len: 14
CDR3aa: CAISASGPAYEQYF
CDR3nt: TGTGCCATCAGTGCTAGCGGCCCAGCCTACGAGCAGTACTTC

d_gene: TRBD2
j_gene: TRBJ2-1
abundance: few
v_gene: TRBV5-6
len: 17
CDR3aa: CASSSRLAGGQRNEQFF
CDR3nt: TGTGCCAGCAGCTCGCGACTAGCGGGAGGGCAGAGGAATGAGCAGTTCTTC

d_gene: TRBD1
j_gene: TRBJ1-5
abundance: few
v_gene: TRBV5-6
len: 15
CDR3aa: CASSQAGTGNQPQHF
CDR3nt: TGTGCCAGCAGCCAGGCCGGGACAGGGAATCAGCCCCAGCATTTT

d_gene: .
j_gene: TRBJ2-5
abundance: .
v_gene: TRBV20-1
len: 11
CDR3aa: CSARIKETQYF
CDR3nt: TGCAGTGCTAGAATCAAAGAGACCCAGTACTTC

d_gene: .
j_gene: TRBJ2-1
abundance: .
v_gene: TRBV6-5
len: 12
CDR3aa: CATGPATHEQFF
CDR3nt: TGTGCCACCGGTCCGGCTACCCATGAGCAGTTCTTC

d_gene: TRBD2
j_gene: TRBJ2-1
abundance: .
v_gene: TRBV7-9
len: 16
CDR3aa: CASSFMVAGGGNEQFF
CDR3nt: TGTGCCAGCAGCTTTATGGTAGCGGGAGGGGGCAATGAGCAGTTCTTC

d_gene: .
j_gene: TRBJ1-2
abundance: .
v_gene: TRBV3-1
len: 15
CDR3aa: CASSHDRQAGYGYTF
CDR3nt: TGTGCCAGCAGCCATGATCGGCAGGCGGGCTATGGCTACACCTTC

d_gene: .
j_gene: TRBJ2-2
abundance: .
v_gene: TRBV5-1
len: 16
CDR3aa: CASSKSVGTLTGELFF
CDR3nt: TGCGCCAGCAGCAAGTCTGTGGGAACATTAACCGGGGAGCTGTTTTTT

d_gene: TRBD2
j_gene: TRBJ2-1
abundance: few
v_gene: TRBV5-1
len: 13
CDR3aa: CASSSGTRTVQFF
CDR3nt: TGCGCCAGCAGCTCCGGGACTAGGACGGTTCAGTTCTTC

d_gene: TRBD2
j_gene: TRBJ2-7
abundance: few
v_gene: TRBV6-5
len: 16
CDR3aa: CASSYSSGGGTYEQYF
CDR3nt: TGTGCCAGCAGTTACTCGAGTGGCGGGGGGACCTACGAGCAGTACTTC

d_gene: TRBD2
j_gene: TRBJ2-4
abundance: few
v_gene: TRBV7-2
len: 14
CDR3aa: CASSLVRLAGYQYF
CDR3nt: TGTGCCAGCAGCTTAGTAAGACTAGCGGGGTATCAGTACTTC

d_gene: TRBD1
j_gene: TRBJ2-7
abundance: .
v_gene: TRBV12-3/TRBV12-4
len: 16
CDR3aa: CASSSTGTGRPYEQYF
CDR3nt: TGTGCCAGCAGTTCCACCGGGACAGGGAGACCCTACGAGCAGTACTTC

d_gene: TRBD1
j_gene: TRBJ1-6
abundance: .
v_gene: TRBV2
len: 12
CDR3aa: CAQGTGNSPLHF
CDR3nt: TGTGCCCAGGGGACAGGCAATTCACCCCTCCACTTT

d_gene: .
j_gene: TRBJ2-5
abundance: .
v_gene: TRBV29-1
len: 15
CDR3aa: CSVQRPGGIGETQYF
CDR3nt: TGCAGCGTACAGAGGCCAGGGGGGATCGGAGAGACCCAGTACTTC

d_gene: TRBD1
j_gene: TRBJ2-1
abundance: once
v_gene: TRBV3-1
len: 12
CDR3aa: CASSQQGERQFF
CDR3nt: TGTGCCAGCAGCCAACAGGGGGAGAGGCAGTTCTTC

d_gene: TRBD2
j_gene: TRBJ2-3
abundance: .
v_gene: TRBV7-2
len: 15
CDR3aa: CASRYMRGTTDTQYF
CDR3nt: TGTGCCAGCCGCTACATGCGGGGGACCACAGATACGCAGTATTTT

d_gene: TRBD2
j_gene: TRBJ2-1
abundance: few
v_gene: TRBV9
len: 13
CDR3aa: CASNKAGGVEQFF
CDR3nt: TGTGCCAGCAATAAAGCGGGGGGTGTAGAGCAGTTCTTC

d_gene: .
j_gene: TRBJ1-5
abundance: .
v_gene: TRBV20-1
len: 14
CDR3aa: CSARAWDSNQPQHF
CDR3nt: TGCAGTGCTAGAGCATGGGACAGCAATCAGCCCCAGCATTTT

d_gene: .
j_gene: TRBJ1-1
abundance: many
v_gene: TRBV7-9
len: 13
CDR3aa: CASSYGSQTEAFF
CDR3nt: TGTGCCAGCAGCTACGGAAGTCAAACTGAAGCTTTCTTT

d_gene: TRBD2
j_gene: TRBJ2-7
abundance: few
v_gene: TRBV12-3/TRBV12-4
len: 15
CDR3aa: CASSPLRTTGGEQYF
CDR3nt: TGTGCCAGCAGCCCTCTCCGGACAACGGGGGGCGAGCAGTACTTC